This entry concerns a single T cell receptor (beta chain). Other nucleotide sequences from this sample produce the same CDR3. The entry originates in a study of shared clonotypes between healthy human individuals. Trimming left V 3 bases short and J 2 bases short, with 9 bases between. Per the germline V gene, CDR1 is SGHRS and CDR2 is YFSETQ. The CDR3 spans 13 residues. Clones were read by immunoSEQ multiplex PCR, and TCRdb kept only the in-frame ones, dropping some. This sample yields 2 million to 2.5 million clones, of which around 95% are seen a single time; roughly 0.13% belongs to the top ten. The specimen was naive CD4+ T cells sorted from blood. The subset: CD45RA+ positively selected. The rearrangement joins TRBV5-1 to TRBJ2-7; D might be TRBD1 (6 bases). This TCR came from a young man in good health. The CDR3 reads CASSSGQTYEQYF. In DNA form, the CDR3 reads TGCGCCAGCAGCTCCGGACAGACCTACGAGCAGTACTTC.